This T cell receptor beta chain was found in a study of blood T cell repertoires in COVID-19. As handled by the study authors: Reference gene primer amplification yielded estimated nucleated cell counts. The table came from immunoSEQ multiplex PCR; TCRdb's copy has only in-frame clones and leaves some out. From that table come the V and J calls and clone size; the DNA was used to work out D and trimming. The sample shows approximately 110,000 clones, roughly 71% of them seen only once. From germline, CDR1 is MNHNY and CDR2 SVGAGI (reference sequence). Trimming removed 6 bases from V and 4 bases from J, with 10 bases in between. The CDR3 length is 13 residues.

The TCR comes from a man older than 75 with acute or convalescent COVID-19. The chain recombines TRBV6-6 with TRBJ2-1; possibly TRBD2 for D (5 bases). Material for sequencing was peripheral blood. CDR3 sequence (DNA): TGTGCCAGCAGCCTGGACTCATACAATGAGCAGTTCTTC. Translating it yields CASSLDSYNEQFF.